This TCR beta chain is from a study of T cell repertoires in cytomegalovirus infection. This clonotype has only a few counts. Its target is not known. The CDR3 runs to 18 residues. Germline V lookup: CDR1 SGHVS, CDR2 FNYEAQ. The germline V and J ends were trimmed by 2 bases and 0 bases, with 14 bases remaining between them. One entry per CDR3 protein, called by TCRdb with MiXCR from the reads. The sample has approximately 100,000 distinct CDR3 sequences, 42% seen once. The chain recombines TRBV7-6 with TRBJ2-6; the D gene is possibly TRBD1 (6 bases). This TCR derives from a human donor in good health (CMV status not recorded). Some clones in this sample may be carry-over from other donors' samples. The source material was CD8+ T cells from cultured PBMCs, sampled from culture after CMV antigen stimulation. The CDR3 nucleotides are TGTGCCAGCAGCTTACGGACAGCGTTCGACTCTGGGGCCAACGTCCTGACTTTC. Its translation is CASSLRTAFDSGANVLTF.